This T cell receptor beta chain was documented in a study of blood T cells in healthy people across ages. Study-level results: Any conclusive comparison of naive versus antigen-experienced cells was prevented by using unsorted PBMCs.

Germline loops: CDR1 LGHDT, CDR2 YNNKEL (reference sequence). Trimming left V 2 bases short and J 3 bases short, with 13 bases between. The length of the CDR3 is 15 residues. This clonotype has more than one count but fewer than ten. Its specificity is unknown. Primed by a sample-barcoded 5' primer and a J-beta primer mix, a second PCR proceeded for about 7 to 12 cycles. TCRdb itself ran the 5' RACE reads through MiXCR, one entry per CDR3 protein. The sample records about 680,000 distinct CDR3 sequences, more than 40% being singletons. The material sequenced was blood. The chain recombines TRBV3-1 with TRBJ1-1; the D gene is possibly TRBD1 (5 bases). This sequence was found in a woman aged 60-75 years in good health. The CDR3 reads CASSQKAGRHTEAFF. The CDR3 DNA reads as TGTGCCAGCAGCCAAAAGGCGGGGCGGCACACTGAAGCTTTCTTT.